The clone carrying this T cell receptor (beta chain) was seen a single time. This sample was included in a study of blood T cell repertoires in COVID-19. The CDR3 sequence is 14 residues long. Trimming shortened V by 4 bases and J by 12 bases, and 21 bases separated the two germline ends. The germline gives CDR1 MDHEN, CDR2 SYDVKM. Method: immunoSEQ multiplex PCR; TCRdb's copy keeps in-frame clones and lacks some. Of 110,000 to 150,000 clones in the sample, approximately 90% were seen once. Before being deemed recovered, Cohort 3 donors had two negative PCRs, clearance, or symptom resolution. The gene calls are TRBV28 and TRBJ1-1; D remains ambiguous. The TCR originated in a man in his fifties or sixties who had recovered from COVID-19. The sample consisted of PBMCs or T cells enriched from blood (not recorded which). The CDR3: CASSSPLTAMTPFF. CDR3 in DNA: TGTGCCAGCAGTTCCCCCCTGACGGCCATGACACCTTTCTTT.